Detailed here is one T cell receptor beta chain. Antigen: not known. CDR3 size: 14 residues. Germline-derived CDR1 and CDR2 are SNHLY and FYNNEI. This entry is derived from a study of T cells in Graves' hyperthyroidism and ophthalmopathy. Overall study context: At the time of initial diagnosis and before any treatment, peripheral blood was collected.

The PBMCs had their origin in around 10 ml of fresh peripheral blood. General study results and limits: Ophthalmopathy prediction by the model preceded onset by a median about 6.3 months. Most thyroid clonotypes with frequency above 0.001 were detected in blood.

RNA transcripts gave rise to amplified TCR beta CDR3 regions. The TCR CDR3 was amplified in a first-round RT-PCR using the HTBI primer set. TCRdb called the multiplex PCR reads again in MiXCR, with one record for every CDR3 protein. The sample carries hundreds of thousands of distinct CDR3 sequences, approximately 15% recorded once. The sequence was obtained from a woman aged 55 to 70 with Graves' ophthalmopathy. Material: blood. The V call is TRBV2, the J call TRBJ2-1; TRBD2 matches at 13 bases. Matching the DNA end better, TRBJ2-7 makes the J call doubtful. In DNA, the CDR3 is TGTGCCAGCAGACTAGCGGGAGGGCACTATGAGCAGTACTTC. Protein sequence: CASRLAGGHYEQYF.